The subject of this entry is one T cell receptor beta chain. The antigen this receptor binds is unknown. Qualities for individual bases were not recorded, and no much larger clone is one base off. This sample is part of a study of technical replicates of blood from several donors (TCRdb year 2017). The library came from the immunoSEQ multiplex PCR assay. TCRdb retrieved this table from immuneACCESS and kept in-frame rearrangements only. Not all clones are present; in checked studies, unresolved V genes account for under half, and no reason is known for the remainder. The sample table holds about 82,000 clones, of which around 94% were seen once. The ten largest clones add up to about 0.4% of the sample. Germline trimming: 4 bases from V, 1 base from J; junction bases outside gene matches: 8. Including cysteine and phenylalanine, the CDR3 has 16 amino acids. Only CDR3 DNA is held: 48 bases, read in frame from base 1. Sequences SGHVS (CDR1) and FQNEAQ (CDR2) are obtained from the germline V gene.

This clonotype was obtained from a human donor in good health. Sequenced input: T cells isolated from PBMCs. Recombination joined TRBV7-8 with TRBJ2-5, with 8 bases matching TRBD1. The nucleotides read TGTGCCAGCAGCTCTTGGACAGGGTCCATCCAAGAGACCCAGTACTTC. Its translation reads: CASSSWTGSIQETQYF.